This T cell receptor (beta chain) stems from a study of T cells in Graves' hyperthyroidism and ophthalmopathy. In this sample, this clonotype turned up a few times. A much larger clone differs from this one at a single base, so this may be a read error. Trimming took off 2 bases at V and 2 bases at J, with 11 bases between the two ends. Germline lookup yields CDR1 SGHRS and CDR2 YFSETQ. The CDR3 is 14 amino acids. Clinicians diagnosed patients from clinical symptoms, serum thyroxine and TRAb, thyroid ultrasound and orbital computed tomography. There were TCR beta CDR3 regions amplified from RNA transcripts. Initially, a first-round RT-PCR of the TCR CDR3 employed the HTBI primer set. From the multiplex PCR reads, TCRdb called clonotypes with MiXCR, one entry per CDR3 protein. This sample has some 740,000 distinct CDR3 sequences, with 11% to 15% found just once.

This receptor was identified in a woman aged 18-35 years with Graves' hyperthyroidism. What was sequenced was blood. The rearrangement joins TRBV5-1 to TRBJ2-7; possible D gene TRBD2, 5 bases. The CDR3 loop is CASSFLSEAYEQYF. CDR3 nucleotides: TGCGCCAGCAGCTTCCTCTCGGAGGCCTACGAGCAGTACTTC.